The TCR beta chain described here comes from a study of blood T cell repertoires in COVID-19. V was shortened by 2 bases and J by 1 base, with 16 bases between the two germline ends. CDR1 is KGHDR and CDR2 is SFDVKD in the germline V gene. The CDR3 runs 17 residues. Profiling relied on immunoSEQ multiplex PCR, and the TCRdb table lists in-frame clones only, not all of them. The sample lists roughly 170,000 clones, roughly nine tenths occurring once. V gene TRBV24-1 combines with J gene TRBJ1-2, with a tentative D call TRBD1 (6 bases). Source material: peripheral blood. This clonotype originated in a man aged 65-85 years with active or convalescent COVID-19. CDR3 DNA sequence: TGTGCCACCAGTGATTCCGGACGGGGGGCGCATAACTATGGCTACACCTTC. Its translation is CATSDSGRGAHNYGYTF.